The 5 T cell receptor beta chains in this list originate from one sample, sequenced in a study of CD8 T cells in ankylosing spondylitis. General study results and limits: A TCR beta motif of 7 to 9 highly homologous variants seemed to mark ankylosing spondylitis blood.

TCRdb used MiXCR to reprocess the 5' RACE reads, holding one entry per CDR3 protein. The sample includes approximately 400,000 distinct CDR3 sequences, roughly 27% of them seen just once. These receptors have no known antigen. Sequenced sample: blood, either unsorted or a sorted T cell fraction (not recorded which). The receptors here all came from a male donor with ankylosing spondylitis.

For the CDR3, the DNA is TGTGCCACCGAGGGACAGGCTGACAATGAGCAGTTCTTC. Its protein product is CATEGQADNEQFF. The rearrangement links TRBV24-1 to TRBJ2-1, with 8 bases lining up with TRBD1. V gave up 9 bases and J gave up 5 bases; unmatched junction bases: 5. The CDR3 is 13 amino acids. The germline CDR1 and CDR2 sequences are KGHDR and SFDVKD.

This clonotype occurred a few times. The chain carries TRBV12-3 or TRBV12-4 and TRBJ2-1; the D gene is possibly TRBD2 (5 bases). The CDR3 covers 15 residues. V was cut by 5 bases and J by 0 bases, with 11 bases left in between. The CDR3 is CASSERKSSYNEQFF. The CDR3 DNA sequence: TGTGCCAGCAGTGAGCGGAAGAGCTCCTACAATGAGCAGTTCTTC.

There are a few counts of this clonotype. The rearrangement uses TRBV10-3 and TRBJ2-3, with 7 bases that match TRBD2. Germline lookup yields CDR1 ENHRY and CDR2 SYGVKD. V shed 5 bases, J shed 0 bases, and the junction held 2 bases outside the gene matches. The CDR3 spans 14 residues. CDR3 protein: CAISNSGSTDTQYF. The CDR3 DNA is TGTGCCATCAGTAATAGCGGGAGCACAGATACGCAGTATTTT.

The chain carries TRBV11-3 and TRBJ2-2, with D tentatively TRBD1 (5 bases). Germline V gives CDR1 SGHNT, CDR2 YENEEA. CDR3 length: 16 amino acids. The germline V and J ends were trimmed by 4 bases and 5 bases, with 17 bases remaining between them. As DNA, the CDR3 is TGTGCCAGCAGCTCGCCCCCAGGGATGGAAACCGGGGAGCTGTTTTTT. Its protein is CASSSPPGMETGELFF.

This clonotype was seen more than once but under ten times. The chain joins TRBV20-1 to TRBJ2-7; D unresolved. The germline CDR1 and CDR2 sequences are DFQATT and SNEGSKA (reference sequence). Trimming took off 3 bases at V and 4 bases at J, with 13 bases between the two ends. This CDR3 region has 13 residues. The CDR3 region has the DNA TGCAGTGCTAGTTCTCGCAGAGATTACGAGCAGTACGTC. Protein: CSASSRRDYEQYV.